The source of this T cell receptor beta chain is a study of tumor and adjacent non-tumor tissue in lung cancer. The overall study: Histology: about 13 adenocarcinoma, a couple of squamous cell carcinoma, 1 small cell lung cancer. Samples averaged about 3.8 million productive TCRbeta reads each.

Overall study results and limits: In normal lung, the top 100 clones were significantly more dominant than in tumor.

A modified ARM-PCR protocol with three rounds of nested PCR amplified TCRbeta. TCRdb analysed the multiplex PCR reads with MiXCR anew, one entry per CDR3 protein. The table records approximately 110,000 distinct CDR3 sequences, around 57% of them present only once. The germline CDR1 and CDR2 sequences are SGHAT and FQNNGV. CDR3 length: 14 amino acids. This sample's RNA came from whole unsorted tissue. This non-tumor lung sample came from over 3 cm beyond the tumor edge. Regarding this clonotype: As yet, its antigen is unknown. An end of the junction does not agree with germline; a read error may underlie this.

The clonotype originates from a man aged 55 to 70 with non-small cell lung cancer. The chain is built from TRBV11-2 and TRBJ2-1, with 7 bases fitting TRBD1. The sample comprised distant non-tumor lung tissue. The CDR3 nucleotides are TGTACCAGCAGCTCCGGACAGGAGGCTGATGAGCAGTTCTTC. This codes for CTSSSGQEADEQFF.